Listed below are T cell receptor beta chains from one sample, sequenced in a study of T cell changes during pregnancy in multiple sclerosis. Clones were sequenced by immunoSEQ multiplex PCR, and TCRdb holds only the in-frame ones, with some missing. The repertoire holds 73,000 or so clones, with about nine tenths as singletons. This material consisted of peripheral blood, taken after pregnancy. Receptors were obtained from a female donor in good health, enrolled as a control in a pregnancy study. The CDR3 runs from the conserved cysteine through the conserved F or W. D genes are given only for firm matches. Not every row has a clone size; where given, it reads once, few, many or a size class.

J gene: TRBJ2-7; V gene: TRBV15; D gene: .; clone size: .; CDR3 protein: CATSREGFSYEQYF; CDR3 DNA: TGTGCCACCAGCAGAGAGGGCTTCTCCTACGAGCAGTACTTC
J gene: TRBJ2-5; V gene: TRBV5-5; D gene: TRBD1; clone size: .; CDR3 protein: CASSWTGVGETQYF; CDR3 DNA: TGTGCCAGCAGCTGGACAGGGGTGGGGGAGACCCAGTACTTC
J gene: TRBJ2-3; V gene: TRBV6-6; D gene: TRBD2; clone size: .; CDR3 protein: CASTYRSGEGDTQYF; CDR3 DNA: TGTGCCAGCACCTACAGGAGCGGGGAGGGAGATACGCAGTATTTT
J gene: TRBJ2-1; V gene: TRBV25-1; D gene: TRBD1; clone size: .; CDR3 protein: CASSVDRGFGYNEQFF; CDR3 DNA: TGTGCCAGCAGTGTGGACAGGGGATTTGGATACAATGAGCAGTTCTTC
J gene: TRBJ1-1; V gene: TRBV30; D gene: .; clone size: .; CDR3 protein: CAWGRVMNTEAFF; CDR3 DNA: TGTGCCTGGGGCCGGGTCATGAACACTGAAGCTTTCTTT
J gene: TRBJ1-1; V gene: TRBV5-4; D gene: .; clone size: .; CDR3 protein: CASSLEGAGTEAFF; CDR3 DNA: TGTGCCAGCAGCTTGGAAGGGGCAGGTACTGAAGCTTTCTTT
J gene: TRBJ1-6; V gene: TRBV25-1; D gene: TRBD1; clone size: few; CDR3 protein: CASIGTGGYNSPLHF; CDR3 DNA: TGTGCCAGCATCGGGACAGGGGGTTATAATTCACCCCTCCACTTT
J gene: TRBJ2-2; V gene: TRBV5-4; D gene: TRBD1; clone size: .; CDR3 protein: CASSTTGANTGELFF; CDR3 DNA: TGTGCCAGCAGCACGACAGGGGCAAACACCGGGGAGCTGTTTTTT
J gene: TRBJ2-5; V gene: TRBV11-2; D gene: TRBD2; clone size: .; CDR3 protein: CASSLVLAGEVTQYF; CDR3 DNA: TGTGCCAGCAGCTTAGTACTAGCGGGAGAGGTGACCCAGTACTTC
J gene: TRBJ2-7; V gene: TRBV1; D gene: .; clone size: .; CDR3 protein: CTSSQVRGRSYEQYF; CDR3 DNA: TGCACCAGCAGCCAAGTGCGGGGGCGATCCTACGAGCAGTACTTC
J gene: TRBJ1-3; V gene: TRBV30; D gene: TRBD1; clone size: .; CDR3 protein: CACGTGGLNTIYF; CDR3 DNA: TGTGCCTGCGGGACAGGGGGTCTAAACACCATATATTTT
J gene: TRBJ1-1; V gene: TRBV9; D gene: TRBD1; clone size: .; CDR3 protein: CASSRMGQGGTEAFF; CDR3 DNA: TGTGCCAGCAGCCGGATGGGACAGGGGGGAACTGAAGCTTTCTTT
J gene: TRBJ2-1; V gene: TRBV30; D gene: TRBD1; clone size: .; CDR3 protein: CAWVRPGGYNEQFF; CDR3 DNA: TGTGCCTGGGTTAGGCCAGGGGGTTACAATGAGCAGTTCTTC
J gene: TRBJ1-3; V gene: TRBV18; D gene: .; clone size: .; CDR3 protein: CASSPIPSSGNTIYF; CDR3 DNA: TGTGCCAGCTCACCGATCCCTAGCTCTGGAAACACCATATATTTT
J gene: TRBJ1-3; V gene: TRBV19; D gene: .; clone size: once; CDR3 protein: CASSIGGTSGNTIYF; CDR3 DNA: TGTGCCAGTAGTATTGGAGGGACCTCTGGAAACACCATATATTTT
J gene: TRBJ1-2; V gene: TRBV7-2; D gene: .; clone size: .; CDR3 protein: CASSEVNYGYTF; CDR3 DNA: TGTGCCAGCAGCGAGGTGAACTATGGCTACACCTTC
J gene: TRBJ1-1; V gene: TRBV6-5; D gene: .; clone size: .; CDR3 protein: CASSSTGLGTEAFF; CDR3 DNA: TGTGCCAGCAGTTCTACAGGGCTAGGCACTGAAGCTTTCTTT
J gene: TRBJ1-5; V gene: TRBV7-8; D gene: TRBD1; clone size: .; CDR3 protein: CASGPGQGGSNQPQHF; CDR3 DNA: TGTGCCAGCGGACCGGGACAGGGGGGAAGCAATCAGCCCCAGCATTTT
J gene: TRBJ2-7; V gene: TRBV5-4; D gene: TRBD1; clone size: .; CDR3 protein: CASSSSGQGHEQYF; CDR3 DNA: TGTGCCAGCAGCTCATCCGGACAGGGGCACGAGCAGTACTTC
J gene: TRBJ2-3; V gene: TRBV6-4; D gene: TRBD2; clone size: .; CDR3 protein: CASQLLAGSDTQYF; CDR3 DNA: TGTGCCAGCCAACTTCTAGCGGGATCAGATACGCAGTATTTT
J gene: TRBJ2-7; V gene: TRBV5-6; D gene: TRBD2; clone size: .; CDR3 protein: CASIPPGRAEQYF; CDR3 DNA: TGTGCCAGCATCCCTCCGGGGAGGGCCGAGCAGTACTTC
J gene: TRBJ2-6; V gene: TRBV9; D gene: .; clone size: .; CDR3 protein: CASSVMSDNLSGANVLTF; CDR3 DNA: TGTGCCAGCAGCGTAATGTCGGACAACCTCTCTGGGGCCAACGTCCTGACTTTC
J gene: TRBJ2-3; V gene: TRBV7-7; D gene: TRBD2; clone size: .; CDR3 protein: CASSLLPSGEGDTQYF; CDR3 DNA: TGTGCTAGCAGCTTACTCCCTAGCGGGGAGGGAGATACGCAGTATTTT
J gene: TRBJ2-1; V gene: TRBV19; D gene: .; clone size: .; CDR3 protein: CASSIEVRDYNEQFF; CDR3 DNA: TGTGCCAGTAGTATAGAGGTCAGGGACTACAATGAGCAGTTCTTC
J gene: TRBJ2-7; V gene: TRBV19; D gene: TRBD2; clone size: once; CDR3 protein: CASSKLAGGSDEQYF; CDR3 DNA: TGTGCCAGTAGTAAACTAGCGGGTGGTAGCGACGAGCAGTACTTC
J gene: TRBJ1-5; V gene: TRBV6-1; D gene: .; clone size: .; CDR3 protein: CASSEAHSNQPQHF; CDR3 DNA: TGTGCCAGCAGTGAAGCCCATAGCAATCAGCCCCAGCATTTT
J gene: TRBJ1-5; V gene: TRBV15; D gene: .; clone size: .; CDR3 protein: CATSRFGTADNQPQHF; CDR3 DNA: TGTGCCACCAGCAGGTTTGGAACAGCTGACAATCAGCCCCAGCATTTT
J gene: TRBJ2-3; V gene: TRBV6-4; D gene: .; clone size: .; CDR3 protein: CASSGDSGSTDTQYF; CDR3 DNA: TGTGCCAGCAGTGGGGATAGCGGTAGCACAGATACGCAGTATTTT
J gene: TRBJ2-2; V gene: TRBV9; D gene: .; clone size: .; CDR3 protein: CASSVASGGASNTGELFF; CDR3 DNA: TGTGCCAGCAGCGTAGCTAGTGGGGGGGCCTCAAACACCGGGGAGCTGTTTTTT
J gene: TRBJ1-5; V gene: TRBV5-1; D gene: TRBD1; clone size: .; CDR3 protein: CASSLDRGQPQHF; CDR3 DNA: TGCGCCAGCAGCTTGGACAGGGGACAGCCCCAGCATTTT
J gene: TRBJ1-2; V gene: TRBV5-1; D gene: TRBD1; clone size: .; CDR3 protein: CASSVRDRGRKNYGYTF; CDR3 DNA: TGCGCCAGCAGCGTCCGGGACAGGGGGCGTAAAAACTATGGCTACACCTTC
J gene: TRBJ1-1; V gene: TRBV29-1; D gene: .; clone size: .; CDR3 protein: CSASQQGNTEAFF; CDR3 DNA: TGCAGCGCATCTCAGCAGGGGAACACTGAAGCTTTCTTT
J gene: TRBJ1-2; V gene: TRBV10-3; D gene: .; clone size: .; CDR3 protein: CAISDHSRYGYTF; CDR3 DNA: TGTGCCATCAGTGATCACAGCAGATATGGCTACACCTTC
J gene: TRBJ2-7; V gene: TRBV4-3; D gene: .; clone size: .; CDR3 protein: CASSQVAGTYEQYF; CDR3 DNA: TGCGCCAGCAGCCAAGTCGCGGGAACCTACGAGCAGTACTTC
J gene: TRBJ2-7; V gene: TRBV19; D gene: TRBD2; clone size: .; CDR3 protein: CASSMRLGEGAYEQYF; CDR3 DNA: TGTGCCAGTAGTATGCGATTAGGGGAGGGAGCCTACGAGCAGTACTTC